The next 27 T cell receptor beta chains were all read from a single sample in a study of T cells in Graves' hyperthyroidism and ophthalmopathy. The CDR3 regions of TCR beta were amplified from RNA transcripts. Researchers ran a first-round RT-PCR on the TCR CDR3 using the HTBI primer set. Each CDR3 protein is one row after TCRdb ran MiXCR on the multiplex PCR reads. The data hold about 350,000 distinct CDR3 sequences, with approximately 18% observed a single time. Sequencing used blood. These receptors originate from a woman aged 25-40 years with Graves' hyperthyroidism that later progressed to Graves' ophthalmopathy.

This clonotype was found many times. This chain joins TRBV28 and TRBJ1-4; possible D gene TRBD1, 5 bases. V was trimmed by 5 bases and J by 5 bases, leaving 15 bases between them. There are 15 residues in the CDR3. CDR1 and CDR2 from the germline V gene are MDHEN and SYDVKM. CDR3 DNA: TGTGCCAGCAGTCGGGGCGGGCAGATGAATGAAAAACTGTTTTTT. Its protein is CASSRGGQMNEKLFF.

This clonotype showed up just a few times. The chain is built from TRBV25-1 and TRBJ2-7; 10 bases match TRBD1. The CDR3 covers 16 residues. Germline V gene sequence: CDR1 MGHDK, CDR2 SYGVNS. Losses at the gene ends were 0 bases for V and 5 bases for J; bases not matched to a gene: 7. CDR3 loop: CASSEYRGQGPNEQYF. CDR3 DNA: TGTGCCAGCAGTGAATATCGGGGACAGGGGCCCAACGAGCAGTACTTC.

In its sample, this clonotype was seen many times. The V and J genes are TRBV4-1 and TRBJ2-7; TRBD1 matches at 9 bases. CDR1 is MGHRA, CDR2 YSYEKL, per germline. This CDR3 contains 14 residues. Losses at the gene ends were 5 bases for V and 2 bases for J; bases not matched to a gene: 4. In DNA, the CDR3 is TGCGCCAGCAGCGCCCGGGACAGGGCCTACGAGCAGTACTTC. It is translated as CASSARDRAYEQYF.

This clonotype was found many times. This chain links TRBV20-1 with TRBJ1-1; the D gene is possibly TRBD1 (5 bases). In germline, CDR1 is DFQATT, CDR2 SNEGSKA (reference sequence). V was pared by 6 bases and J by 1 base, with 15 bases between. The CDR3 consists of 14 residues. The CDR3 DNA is TGCAGTGCGAGCGGTACAGGCCGGAACACTGAAGCTTTCTTT. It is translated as CSASGTGRNTEAFF.

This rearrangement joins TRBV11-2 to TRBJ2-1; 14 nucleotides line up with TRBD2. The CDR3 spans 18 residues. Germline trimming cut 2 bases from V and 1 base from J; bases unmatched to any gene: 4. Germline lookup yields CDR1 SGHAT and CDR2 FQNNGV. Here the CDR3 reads CASSLRRLAGGSYNEQFF. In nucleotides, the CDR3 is TGTGCCAGCAGCTTAAGAAGACTAGCGGGAGGGTCCTACAATGAGCAGTTCTTC.

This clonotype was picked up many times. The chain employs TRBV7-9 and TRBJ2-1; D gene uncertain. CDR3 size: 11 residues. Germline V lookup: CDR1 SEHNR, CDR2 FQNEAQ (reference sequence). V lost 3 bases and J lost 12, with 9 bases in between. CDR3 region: CASSLGSRQFF. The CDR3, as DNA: TGTGCCAGCAGCTTGGGTTCTCGGCAGTTCTTC. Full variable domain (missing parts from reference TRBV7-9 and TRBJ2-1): DTGVSQNPRHKITKRGQNVTFRCDPISEHNRLYWYRQTLGQGPEFLTYFQNEAQLEKSRLLSDRFSAERPKGSFSTLEIQRTEQGDSAMYLCASSLGSRQFFGPGTRLTVL.

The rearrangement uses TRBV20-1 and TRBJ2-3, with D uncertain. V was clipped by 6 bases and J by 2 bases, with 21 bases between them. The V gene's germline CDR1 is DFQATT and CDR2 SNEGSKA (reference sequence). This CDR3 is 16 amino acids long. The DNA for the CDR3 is TGCAGTGCAACAACGGTGGCAGGACCTTCCACAGATACGCAGTATTTT. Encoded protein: CSATTVAGPSTDTQYF.

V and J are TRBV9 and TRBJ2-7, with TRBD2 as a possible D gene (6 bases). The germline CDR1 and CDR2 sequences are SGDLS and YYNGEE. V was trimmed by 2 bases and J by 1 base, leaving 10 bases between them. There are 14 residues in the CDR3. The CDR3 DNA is TGTGCCAGCAGCGTGGACGGGAGTTCCTACGAGCAGTACTTC. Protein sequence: CASSVDGSSYEQYF.

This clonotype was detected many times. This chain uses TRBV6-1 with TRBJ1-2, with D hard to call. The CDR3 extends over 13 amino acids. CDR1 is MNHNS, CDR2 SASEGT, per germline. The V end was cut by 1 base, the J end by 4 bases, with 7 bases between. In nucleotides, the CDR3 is TGTGCCAGCAGTGAAGTTGGGTCCTATGGCTACACCTTC. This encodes CASSEVGSYGYTF.

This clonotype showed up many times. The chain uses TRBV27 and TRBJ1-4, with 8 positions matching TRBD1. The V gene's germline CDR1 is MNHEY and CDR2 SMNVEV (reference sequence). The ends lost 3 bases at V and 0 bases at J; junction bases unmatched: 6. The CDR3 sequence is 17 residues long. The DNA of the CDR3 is TGTGCCAGCAGTTTCGTAGCAGGGGGCACAACTAATGAAAAACTGTTTTTT. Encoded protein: CASSFVAGGTTNEKLFF.

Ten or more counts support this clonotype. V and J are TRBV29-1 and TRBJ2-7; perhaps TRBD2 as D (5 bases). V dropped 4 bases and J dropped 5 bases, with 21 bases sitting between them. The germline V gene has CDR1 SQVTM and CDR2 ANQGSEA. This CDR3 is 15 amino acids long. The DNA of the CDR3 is TGCAGCGTTGCCCCAGAGGGAATGGGTTCCAACGAGCAGTACTTC. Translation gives CSVAPEGMGSNEQYF.

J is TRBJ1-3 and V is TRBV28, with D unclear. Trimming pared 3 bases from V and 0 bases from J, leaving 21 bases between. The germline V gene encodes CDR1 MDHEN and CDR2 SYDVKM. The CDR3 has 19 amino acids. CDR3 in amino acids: CASSFAGSGYGRSGNTIYF. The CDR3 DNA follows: TGTGCCAGCAGTTTCGCCGGTAGTGGCTATGGGCGCTCTGGAAACACCATATATTTT.

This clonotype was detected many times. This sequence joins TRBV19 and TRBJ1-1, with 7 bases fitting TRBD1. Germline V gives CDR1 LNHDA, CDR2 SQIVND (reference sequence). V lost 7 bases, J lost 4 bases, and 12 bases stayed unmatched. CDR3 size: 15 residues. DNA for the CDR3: TGTGCCAGTAAGTTGGTTTCAGGGGGGAGCACTGAAGCTTTCTTT. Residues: CASKLVSGGSTEAFF.

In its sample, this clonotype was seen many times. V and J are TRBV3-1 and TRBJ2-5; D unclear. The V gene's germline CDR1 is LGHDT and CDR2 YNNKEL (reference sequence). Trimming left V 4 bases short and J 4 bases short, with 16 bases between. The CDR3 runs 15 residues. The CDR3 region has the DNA TGTGCCAGCAGCCTTCAGATCGCGTTTTTAGAGACCCAGTACTTC. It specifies CASSLQIAFLETQYF.

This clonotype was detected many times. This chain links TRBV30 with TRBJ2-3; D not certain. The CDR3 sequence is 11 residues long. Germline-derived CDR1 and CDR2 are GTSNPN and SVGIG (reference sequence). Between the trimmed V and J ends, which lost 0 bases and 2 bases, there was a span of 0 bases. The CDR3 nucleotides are TGTGCCTGGAGTGTCACAGATACGCAGTATTTT. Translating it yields CAWSVTDTQYF.

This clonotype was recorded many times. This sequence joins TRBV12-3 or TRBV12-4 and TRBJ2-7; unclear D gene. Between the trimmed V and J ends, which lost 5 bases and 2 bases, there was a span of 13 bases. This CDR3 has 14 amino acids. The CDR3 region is CASSTTGPAYEQYF. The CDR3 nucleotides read TGTGCCAGCAGTACCACCGGGCCGGCCTACGAGCAGTACTTC.

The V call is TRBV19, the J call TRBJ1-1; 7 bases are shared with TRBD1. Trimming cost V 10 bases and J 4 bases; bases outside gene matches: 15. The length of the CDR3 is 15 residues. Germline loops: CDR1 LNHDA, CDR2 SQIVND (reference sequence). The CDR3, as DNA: TGTGCCATTTCAGGCCGGGACAGAGGTCGCACTGAAGCTTTCTTT. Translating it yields CAISGRDRGRTEAFF.

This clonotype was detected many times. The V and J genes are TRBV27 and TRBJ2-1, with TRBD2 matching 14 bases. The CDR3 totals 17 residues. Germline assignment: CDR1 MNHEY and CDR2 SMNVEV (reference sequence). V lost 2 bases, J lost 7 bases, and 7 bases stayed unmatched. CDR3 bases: TGTGCCAGCAGTTTAGGACTAGCGGGGGGATTAGGAAATGAGCAGTTCTTC. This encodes CASSLGLAGGLGNEQFF.

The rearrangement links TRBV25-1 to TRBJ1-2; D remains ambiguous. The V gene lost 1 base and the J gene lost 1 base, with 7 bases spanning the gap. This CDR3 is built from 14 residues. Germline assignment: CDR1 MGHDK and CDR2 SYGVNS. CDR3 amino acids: CASSESDFNYGYTF. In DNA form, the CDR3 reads TGTGCCAGCAGTGAATCGGATTTTAACTATGGCTACACCTTC.

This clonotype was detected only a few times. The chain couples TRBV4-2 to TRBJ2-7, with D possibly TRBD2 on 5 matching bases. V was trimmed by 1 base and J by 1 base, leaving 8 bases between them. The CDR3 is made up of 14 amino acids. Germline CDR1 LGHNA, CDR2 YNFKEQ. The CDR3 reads CASSQGSGSYEQYF. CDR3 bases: TGTGCCAGCAGCCAAGGTTCGGGGTCCTACGAGCAGTACTTC.

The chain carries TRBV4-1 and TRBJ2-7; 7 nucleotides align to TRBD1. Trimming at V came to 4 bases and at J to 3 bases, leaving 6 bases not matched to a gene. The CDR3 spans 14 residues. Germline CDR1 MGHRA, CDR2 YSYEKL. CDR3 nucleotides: TGCGCCAGCAGCCCGGACAGGCGCCTCTACGAGCAGTACTTC. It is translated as CASSPDRRLYEQYF.

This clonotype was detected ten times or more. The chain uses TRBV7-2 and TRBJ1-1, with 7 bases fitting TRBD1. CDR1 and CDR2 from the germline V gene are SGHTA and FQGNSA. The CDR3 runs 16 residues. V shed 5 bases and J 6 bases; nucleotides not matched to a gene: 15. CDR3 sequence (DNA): TGTGCCAGCAGCCCTTTCGACAGGGTTTGGGGCGCTGAAGCTTTCTTT. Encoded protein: CASSPFDRVWGAEAFF.

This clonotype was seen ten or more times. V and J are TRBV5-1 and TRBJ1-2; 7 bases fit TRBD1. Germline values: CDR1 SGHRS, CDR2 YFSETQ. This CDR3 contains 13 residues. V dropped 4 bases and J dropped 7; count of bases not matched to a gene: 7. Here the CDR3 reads CASSGTGDSGYTF. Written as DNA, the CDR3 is TGCGCCAGCAGCGGAACAGGGGATTCTGGCTACACCTTC.

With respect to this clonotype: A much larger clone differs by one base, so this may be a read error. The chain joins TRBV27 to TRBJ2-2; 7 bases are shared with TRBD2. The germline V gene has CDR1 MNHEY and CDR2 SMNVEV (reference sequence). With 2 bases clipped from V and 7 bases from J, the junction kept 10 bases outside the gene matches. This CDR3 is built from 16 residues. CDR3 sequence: CASSLGAGVVIGELFF. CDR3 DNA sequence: TGTGCCAGCAGTTTAGGGGCGGGAGTGGTGATCGGGGAGCTGTTTTTT.

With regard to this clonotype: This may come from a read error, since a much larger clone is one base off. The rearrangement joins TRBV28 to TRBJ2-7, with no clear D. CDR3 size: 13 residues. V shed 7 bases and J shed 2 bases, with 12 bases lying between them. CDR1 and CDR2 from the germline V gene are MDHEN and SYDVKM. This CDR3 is CASTPVSPYEQYF. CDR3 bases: TGTGCCAGCACTCCAGTGAGCCCCTACGAGCAGTACTTC. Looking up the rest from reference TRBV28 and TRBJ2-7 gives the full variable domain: DVKVTQSSRYLVKRTGEKVFLECVQDMDHENMFWYRQDPGLGLRLIYFSYDVKMKEKGDIPEGYSVSREKKERFSLILESASTNQTSMYLCASTPVSPYEQYFGPGTRLTVT.

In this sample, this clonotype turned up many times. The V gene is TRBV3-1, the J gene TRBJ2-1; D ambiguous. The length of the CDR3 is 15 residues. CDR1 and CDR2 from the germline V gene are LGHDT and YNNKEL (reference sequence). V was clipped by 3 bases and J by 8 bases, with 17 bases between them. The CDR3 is CASSHPVLGAHEQFF. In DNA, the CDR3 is TGTGCCAGCAGCCACCCCGTCCTCGGAGCCCATGAGCAGTTCTTC.

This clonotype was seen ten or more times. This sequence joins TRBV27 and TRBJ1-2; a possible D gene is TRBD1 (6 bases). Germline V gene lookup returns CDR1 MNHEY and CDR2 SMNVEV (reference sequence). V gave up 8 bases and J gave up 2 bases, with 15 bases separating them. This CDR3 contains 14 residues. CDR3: CASGPGGGNYGYTF. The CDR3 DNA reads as TGTGCCAGCGGACCGGGCGGGGGCAACTATGGCTACACCTTC.